This T cell receptor beta chain was recovered during a study of blood T cell repertoires in COVID-19. Study context: The study drew acute and convalescent COVID-19 samples from the United States, Italy and Spain.

Repertoires were generated with immunoSEQ multiplex PCR, while TCRdb's copy carries only in-frame clones and drops some. The sample records some 100,000 clones, roughly 86% being singletons. This CDR3 has 16 residues. V gave up 0 bases and J gave up 3 bases; unmatched junction bases: 5. Germline CDR1 and CDR2: SGHRS and YFSETQ. This sequence originates from a man in his fifties or sixties with acute or convalescent COVID-19. The sequenced sample was peripheral blood. V usage is TRBV5-1 and J usage is TRBJ1-5; 8 bases fit TRBD1. Written as DNA, the CDR3 is TGCGCCAGCAGCTTGGGAGGACAGGGTACCAATCAGCCCCAGCATTTT. Amino acid sequence: CASSLGGQGTNQPQHF.